A selection of T cell receptor beta chains follows, all from one sample in a study of PD-1 blockade in classical Hodgkin lymphoma. Method: immunoSEQ multiplex PCR; TCRdb's copy keeps in-frame clones and lacks some. The sample lists approximately 150,000 clones; under 85% were seen once. This sample comprised peripheral blood mononuclear cells (PBMCs), obtained before the second cycle of nivolumab. Receptors were obtained from a human donor with classical Hodgkin lymphoma. The CDR3 runs from the conserved cysteine through the conserved F or W. Each record gives: CDR3 protein, V gene, J gene.

CASSSQGAGNEQYF,TRBV6-1,TRBJ2-7
CASSTPLAGGWDTQYF,TRBV7-9,TRBJ2-3
CASSLENRVGWYEQYF,TRBV5-6,TRBJ2-7
CASRGHRNQPQHF,TRBV6-1,TRBJ1-5
CASSTWTGQAWGTEAFF,TRBV28,TRBJ1-1
CASSLVRGRGYTF,TRBV7-9,TRBJ1-2
CASSLGNLGLTYNEQFF,TRBV5-4,TRBJ2-1
CASSPTGAEGFEQFF,TRBV11-3,TRBJ2-1
CASSQSTTGIDYGYTF,TRBV18,TRBJ1-2
CASSLGFGEQYF,TRBV5-6,TRBJ2-7
CASTQGAYGYTF,TRBV6-6,TRBJ1-2
CASSADTNTEAFF,TRBV30,TRBJ1-1
CASSPRRDSWPQHF,TRBV27,TRBJ1-5
CASRNRFGDYGYTF,TRBV6-5,TRBJ1-2
CAIRITGANVLTF,TRBV10-3,TRBJ2-6
CASTNQPGANVLTF,TRBV5-1,TRBJ2-6
CASSDSGEIDTQYF,TRBV2,TRBJ2-3
CASSLVGVEKLFF,TRBV5-4,TRBJ1-4
CASSLQSGGTDTQYF,TRBV5-4,TRBJ2-3
CASSLVGASGTNEQFF,TRBV5-5,TRBJ2-1
CASSLSRGPSSGPQHF,TRBV27,TRBJ1-5
CASSPPHGGSPSSYEQYF,TRBV18,TRBJ2-7
CASSLHPLREQYF,TRBV7-2,TRBJ2-7
CASSYSAYEQYF,TRBV6-6,TRBJ2-7
CASSAGQDTEAFF,TRBV6-5,TRBJ1-1
CASSSPWAIQETQYF,TRBV5-1,TRBJ2-5
CASSSRSGGLNTEAFF,TRBV6-6,TRBJ1-1
CASRRKQKNTEAFF,TRBV6-5,TRBJ1-1
CASSLGWGAENYEQFF,TRBV7-9,TRBJ2-1
CASSPRPPEATDTQYF,TRBV11-1,TRBJ2-3
CASSPPGQGGTEAFF,TRBV18,TRBJ1-1
CASSPQGDGELFF,TRBV7-3,TRBJ2-2
CASNGYEKLFF,TRBV28,TRBJ1-4
CASRTQGMDTGELFF,TRBV28,TRBJ2-2
CSGGGGVAQKTETQYF,TRBV29-1,TRBJ2-5
CASSLGDISSPLHF,TRBV28,TRBJ1-6
CASSIDFSGGEETQYF,TRBV19,TRBJ2-5
CASSLKTVNTEAFF,TRBV7-2,TRBJ1-1
CASSLSGLILSLHF,TRBV28,TRBJ1-6
CASSLVDSSTDTQYF,TRBV7-7,TRBJ2-3
CASSPPEAPPEGLAHNQPQHF,TRBV9,TRBJ1-5